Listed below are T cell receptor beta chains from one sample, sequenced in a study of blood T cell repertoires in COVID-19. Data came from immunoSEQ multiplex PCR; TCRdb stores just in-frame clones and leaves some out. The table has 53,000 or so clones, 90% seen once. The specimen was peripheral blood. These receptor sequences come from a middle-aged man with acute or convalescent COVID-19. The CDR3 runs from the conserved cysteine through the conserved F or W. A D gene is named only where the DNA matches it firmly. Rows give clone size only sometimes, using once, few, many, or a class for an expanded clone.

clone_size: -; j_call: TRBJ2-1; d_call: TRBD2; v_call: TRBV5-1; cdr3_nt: TGCGCCAGCAGCATTCAAGGACTAGCTCTCAATGAGCAGTTCTTC; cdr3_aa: CASSIQGLALNEQFF
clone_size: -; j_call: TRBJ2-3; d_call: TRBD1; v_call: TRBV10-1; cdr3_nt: TGCGCCAGCAGTGAGCCCGGGCCCGGGACAGGGTATACGCAGTATTTT; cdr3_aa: CASSEPGPGTGYTQYF
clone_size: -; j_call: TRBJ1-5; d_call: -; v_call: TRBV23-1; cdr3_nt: TGCGCCAGCAGTCATATGCCCCACGGGGCCCAGCATTTT; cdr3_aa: CASSHMPHGAQHF
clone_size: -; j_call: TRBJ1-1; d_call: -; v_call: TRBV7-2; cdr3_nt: TGTGCCAGCAGCTTAGGAGGGAGGACTGAAGCTTTCTTT; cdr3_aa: CASSLGGRTEAFF
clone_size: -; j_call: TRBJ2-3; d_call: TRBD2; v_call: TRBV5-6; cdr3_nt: TGTGCCAGCAGTAATCTGGGACTAGCGGACACAGATACGCAGTATTTT; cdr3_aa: CASSNLGLADTDTQYF
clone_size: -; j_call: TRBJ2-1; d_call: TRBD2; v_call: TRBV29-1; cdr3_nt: TGCAGCGCAGCGGGACTAGCGGGAGTAAATGAGCAGTTCTTC; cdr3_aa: CSAAGLAGVNEQFF
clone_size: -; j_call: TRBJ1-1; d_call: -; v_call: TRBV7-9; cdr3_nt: TGTGCCAGCACCACACACAGGGAAACTGAAGCTTTCTTT; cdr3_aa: CASTTHRETEAFF
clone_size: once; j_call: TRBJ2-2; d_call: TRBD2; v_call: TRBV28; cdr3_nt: TGTGCCAGCGGATCCCTAGCGGCGGCGAACACCGGGGAGCTGTTTTTT; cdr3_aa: CASGSLAAANTGELFF
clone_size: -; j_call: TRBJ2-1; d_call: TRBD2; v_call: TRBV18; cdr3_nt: TGTGCCAGCTCACCACTAGCGGGGGACTACAATGAGCAGTTCTTC; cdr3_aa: CASSPLAGDYNEQFF
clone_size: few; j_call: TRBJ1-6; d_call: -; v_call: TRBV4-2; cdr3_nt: TGTGCCAGCAGCCAAGAGTCCGGTCCAAATTCACCCCTCCACTTT; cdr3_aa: CASSQESGPNSPLHF
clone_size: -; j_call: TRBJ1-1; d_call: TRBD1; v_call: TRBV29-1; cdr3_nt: TGCAGCGCTGGGACGGGGACAGGGCTCACTGAAGCTTTCTTT; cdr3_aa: CSAGTGTGLTEAFF
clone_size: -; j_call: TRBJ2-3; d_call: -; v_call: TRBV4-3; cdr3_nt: TGCGCCAGCAGCCAAGCTGGGACAACTAGCACAGATACGCAGTATTTT; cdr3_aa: CASSQAGTTSTDTQYF